This T cell receptor (beta chain) was identified in a study of blood T cell repertoires in COVID-19. CDR3 length: 14 residues. Germline CDR1 and CDR2: SNHLY and FYNNEI. V lost 6 bases to trimming and J lost 11 bases, with 22 bases between them. Here immunoSEQ multiplex PCR was the method, and the copy in TCRdb shows in-frame clones only, minus some. Of about 210,000 clones in the sample, roughly 86% were seen once. The rearrangement links TRBV2 to TRBJ1-1; the D gene is possibly TRBD1 (6 bases). The sample was PBMCs or T cells enriched from blood (not recorded which). This TCR was sampled from a man younger than 35 with acute COVID-19. The DNA for the CDR3 is TGTGCCAGCAGCGCCGGGACATCGTCGCTGGGGGCTTTCTTT. Its protein is CASSAGTSSLGAFF.